This paragraph covers one T cell receptor (beta chain) sequence. Its matching antigen is unknown. The CDR3 consists of 15 residues. From germline, CDR1 is GTSNPN and CDR2 SVGIG (reference sequence). J was trimmed by 2 bases and V by 3 bases; bases with no gene match: 6. The entry originates in a study of T cell responses to AZD1222 COVID-19 vaccine. Study-level results: At baseline, seropositivity was found in only a handful of AZD1222 recipients. Unmutated regions of variants are reportedly targeted by nearly half of spike-specific TCRs. Spike-specific TCR breadth and depth rose after two AZD1222 doses. CD4 TCRs linked to vaccination spanned spike, dominating at 160-218 and 743-854.

The assay was immunoSEQ multiplex PCR, and TCRdb's table has in-frame clones only and misses some. This sample has about 180,000 clones, with about 90% found just once. The J gene is TRBJ1-5, the V gene TRBV30, with TRBD1 matching 8 bases. The sequence was collected from an adult who received the AZD1222 COVID-19 vaccine. The sequences come from peripheral blood, collected 28 days after the second AZD1222 dose. The chain's CDR3 is CAWSADRGGNQPQHF. DNA of the CDR3: TGTGCCTGGAGCGCTGACAGGGGAGGCAATCAGCCCCAGCATTTT.